This T cell receptor beta chain was documented in a study of CD8+ T cells in alopecia areata listed by TCRdb under 2018. Background on the whole study: Treated patients were enrolled in an open-label pilot trial of oral tofacitinib, 5 to 10 mg twice daily, for moderate-to-severe alopecia areata. Tofacitinib was administered for 6 to 18 months, and 6 months of follow-up off drug were then conducted to assess delayed response and recurrence. The SALT score, which quantifies the percentage of affected scalp surface area, was used to measure disease severity in treated patients. High-throughput TCRbeta sequencing was used to examine T cell clonal expansion in alopecia areata in both the C3H/HeJ mouse model and human patients. On the human side, TCRbeta sequencing was run on scalp tissue and on sorted CD4+ and CD8+ peripheral blood T cells from healthy controls and from alopecia areata patients with either patchy or totalis/universalis disease. Tofacitinib-treated patients had biopsies at baseline and at 4 and 24 weeks of treatment, with a later scalp biopsy in several patients. Scalp clonality was compared across normal scalp (n=4), patchy alopecia areata scalp (n=8), and alopecia totalis/universalis scalp (n=8). The RNA source kit depended on sample type: the PAXgene miRNA kit for fixed scalp, the miRNeasy kit for PBMCs, and the RNeasy kit for mouse skin. TCRbeta CDR3 regions were amplified by immunoSEQ multiplex PCR with 35 Vbeta forward and 13 Jbeta reverse primers.

The full study reports these points: Shared TCR sequences between patients were less evident than in mice, which may be partly attributable to HLA diversity in the patient population. Scalp TCR repertoire analysis is complicated because resident alphabeta T cells in normal human skin are also sequenced, whereas mouse skin is dominated by gammadelta T cells. Scalp clonality and the number of expanded CD8+ clones among the top 100 scalp clones were significantly decreased by tofacitinib. Lesional scalp, especially in alopecia totalis/universalis, showed higher clonality and more expanded CD8+ clones than normal scalp, suggesting antigenic drive. Many expanded lesional clones were found to persist in scalp and blood during tofacitinib treatment, and relapse after treatment cessation may be partly explained by this persistence. Because the treated cohort was small and had only one nonresponder, larger studies are needed to examine links between baseline CD8+ expansion and response.

V is shortened by 4 bases, J by 5 bases, and the region joining them spans 11 bases. The germline V gene yields SGHTA for CDR1 and FQGNSA for CDR2. The CDR3 covers 14 residues, taking in both the cysteine and the phenylalanine. Only the CDR3 portion is preserved as DNA: 42 bases, with reading frame beginning at the first base. This sample's treatment or condition label indicates: oral pan-JAK inhibitor, 5-10 mg twice daily. Lesional scalp punch biopsies and peripheral blood were collected from alopecia areata patients. PBMCs were isolated by density centrifugation and stained for CD3, CD4 and CD8, and CD4+ and CD8+ T cells were sorted on a FACSAria. Library creation used the immunoSEQ multiplex PCR assay. To provide template for TCR sequencing, every sample had RNA extracted and reverse transcribed into cDNA. SuperScript III was used for first-strand cDNA synthesis, primed with a 2:1 mix of oligo-dT and random hexamers. A synthetic immune receptor repertoire was used to assess amplification bias, and residual bias was removed computationally. The paper's processing steps were these. Raw reads were preprocessed to remove errors, and CDR3 was defined by IMGT conventions from the conserved cysteine to phenylalanine. Clonality was computed as 1 minus the Shannon entropy, with the entropy normalized by log2 of the number of productive unique TCRs. CD4 or CD8 identity of scalp clones was inferred by cross-referencing scalp TCRbeta sequences with sorted blood CD4 and CD8 repertoires. Drawn from immuneACCESS, this table holds only the in-frame rearrangements with V and J called that TCRdb kept. Clones are partly lost; checked studies trace under half to an unresolved V gene and leave the rest unexplained. The D gene and trimming were derived from the DNA, and the V and J assignments and clone size from that table. A total of 200,000 to 250,000 clones appear in this sample, more than 55% of them only once. The ten largest clones represent 1% to 1.5% of the sample.

A note on this clone: No cognate antigen has been identified for it. Base qualities are missing; no much larger clone stands one base away.

Here the sequenced sample was CD4+ T cells sorted from blood, taken between weeks 44 and 45, from a patient treated with tofacitinib. The receptor's source is a human donor with alopecia areata. The rearrangement combines TRBV7-2 with TRBJ1-4, with an unclear D gene assignment. The CDR3 is CASSSSNRNEKLFF. The DNA sequence is given as TGTGCCAGCAGCTCTTCTAACCGCAATGAAAAACTGTTTTTT.